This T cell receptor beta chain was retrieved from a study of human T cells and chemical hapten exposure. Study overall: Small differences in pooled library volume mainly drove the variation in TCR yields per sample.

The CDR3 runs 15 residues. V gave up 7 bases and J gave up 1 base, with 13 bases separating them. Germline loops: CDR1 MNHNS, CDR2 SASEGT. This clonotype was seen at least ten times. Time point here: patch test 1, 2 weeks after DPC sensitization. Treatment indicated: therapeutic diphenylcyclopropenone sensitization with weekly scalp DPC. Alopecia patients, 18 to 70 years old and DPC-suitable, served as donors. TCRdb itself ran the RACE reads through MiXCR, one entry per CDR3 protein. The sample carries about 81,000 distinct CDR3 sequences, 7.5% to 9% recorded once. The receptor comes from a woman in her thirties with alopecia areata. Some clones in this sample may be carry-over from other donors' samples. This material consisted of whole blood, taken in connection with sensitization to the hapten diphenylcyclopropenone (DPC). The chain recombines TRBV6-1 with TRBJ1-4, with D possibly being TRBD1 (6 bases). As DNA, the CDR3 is TGTGCCAGCATCAGAAGGGGGGAAACTAATGAAAAACTGTTTTTT. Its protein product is CASIRRGETNEKLFF.